A single sample is the source of the 25 T cell receptor beta chains below, sequenced in a study of shared clonotypes between healthy human individuals. Measured with immunoSEQ multiplex PCR; TCRdb has only the in-frame clones, and not every one. Of roughly 720,000 clones in the sample, around 90% were seen once. Sequenced material: memory CD8+ T cells from PBMCs. The subset: CD45RO+ cells pooled with CCR7-negative TemRA cells. The receptors originated from a man aged 18-30 years in good health. Some clones in this sample may be carry-over from other donors' samples.

V is TRBV7-7 and J is TRBJ2-2, with D hard to call. The V gene's germline CDR1 is SSHAT and CDR2 FNYEAQ (reference sequence). Deletions cut 5 bases from V and 3 bases from J, with 13 bases between. The CDR3 contains 15 residues. CDR3 amino acids: CASSRADWDTGELFF. In nucleotides, the CDR3 is TGTGCCAGCAGCCGAGCAGACTGGGACACCGGGGAGCTGTTTTTT.

The rearrangement links TRBV29-1 to TRBJ2-7; D possibly uses TRBD1 or TRBD2 (6 bases each). The CDR3 runs 14 residues. Germline-derived CDR1 and CDR2 are SQVTM and ANQGSEA. V was cut by 2 bases and J by 2 bases, with 13 bases left in between. The CDR3, as DNA: TGCAGCGTTGAATTGGCGGGACAAACCTACGAGCAGTACTTC. Translation: CSVELAGQTYEQYF.

The V and J genes are TRBV4-1 and TRBJ1-5, with 9 nucleotides matching TRBD1. Germline CDR1 MGHRA, CDR2 YSYEKL. This CDR3 contains 14 residues. V lost 3 bases, J lost 6 bases, and 3 bases stayed unmatched. This CDR3 is CASSQGQGGQPQHF. CDR3 coding DNA: TGCGCCAGCAGCCAGGGACAGGGAGGTCAGCCCCAGCATTTT.

This chain uses TRBV29-1 with TRBJ2-1; no reliable D call. Per germline, CDR1 SQVTM and CDR2 ANQGSEA. The CDR3 runs 13 residues. V lost 4 bases, J lost 2 bases, and 9 bases lay in between. DNA of the CDR3: TGCAGCGTTGCCGGTAAAACCTACAATGAGCAGTTCTTC. It encodes CSVAGKTYNEQFF.

This clone came up once. The chain joins TRBV28 to TRBJ2-7; TRBD1 matches 8 bases. The CDR3 runs to 12 residues. With 8 bases clipped from V and 3 bases from J, the junction kept 3 bases outside the gene matches. Germline CDR1 is MDHEN and CDR2 is SYDVKM. The CDR3 DNA follows: TGTGCCAGCCAAACAGGGGGCTACGAGCAGTACTTC. Translating gives CASQTGGYEQYF. The full variable domain, completed using reference TRBV28 and TRBJ2-7, is DVKVTQSSRYLVKRTGEKVFLECVQDMDHENMFWYRQDPGLGLRLIYFSYDVKMKEKGDIPEGYSVSREKKERFSLILESASTNQTSMYLCASQTGGYEQYFGPGTRLTVT.

The CDR3 bases are TGTGCCAGCAGCTCGGGGAAGCAGTTCTTC. It translates to CASSSGKQFF. The chain carries TRBV11-2 and TRBJ2-1, with D tentatively TRBD2 (5 bases). CDR1 SGHAT and CDR2 FQNNGV come from the germline V gene. With 4 bases removed from V and 11 bases from J, the gap between germline ends came to 6 bases. The CDR3 has 10 amino acids.

As for this clone: Different DNA sequences within this sample yield the same CDR3. The rearrangement joins TRBV15 to TRBJ2-7; D perhaps matches TRBD1 (6 bases). Germline V gene lookup returns CDR1 LNHNV and CDR2 YYDKDF (reference sequence). The CDR3 loop spans 14 amino acids. V was shortened by 1 base and J by 5 bases, with 12 bases between the two germline ends. DNA of the CDR3: TGTGCCACCAGCAGAGGCACAGGGTCCAACGAGCAGTACTTC. Translating it yields CATSRGTGSNEQYF.

V usage is TRBV27 and J usage is TRBJ2-7, with D perhaps TRBD2 (5 bases). The CDR3 is made up of 14 amino acids. The germline gives CDR1 MNHEY, CDR2 SMNVEV (reference sequence). V was trimmed by 0 bases and J by 5 bases, leaving 11 bases between them. The CDR3 protein is CASSLSRGPNEQYF. CDR3 DNA sequence: TGTGCCAGCAGTTTATCACGGGGTCCTAACGAGCAGTACTTC.

The CDR3: CASSPGLGGEFF. The CDR3 nucleotides are TGTGCCAGCAGTCCTGGACTGGGAGGGGAGTTCTTC. The chain couples TRBV28 to TRBJ2-1; 7 bases line up with TRBD2. V was pared by 5 bases and J by 14 bases, with 9 bases of the junction left unmatched. The CDR3 spans 12 residues. Germline values: CDR1 MDHEN, CDR2 SYDVKM.

The chain combines TRBV29-1 with TRBJ2-7; D may be TRBD1 or TRBD2 (5 bases each). Germline loops: CDR1 SQVTM, CDR2 ANQGSEA. V was clipped by 6 bases and J by 3 bases, with 15 bases between them. The CDR3 totals 13 residues. The CDR3 bases are TGCAGCGTCCCGGGGCCCCTAGTCTACGAGCAGTACTTC. As protein: CSVPGPLVYEQYF.

In this sample, this clone turned up once. This chain uses TRBV11-3 with TRBJ1-2, with D uncertain. The germline V gene has CDR1 SGHNT and CDR2 YENEEA. The CDR3 has 16 residues. V was trimmed by 0 bases and J by 4 bases, leaving 15 bases between them. The chain's CDR3 is CASSLDHKGAPYGYTF. CDR3 bases: TGTGCCAGCAGCTTAGATCATAAGGGCGCTCCCTATGGCTACACCTTC.

The rearrangement joins TRBV4-2 to TRBJ2-7; 7 bases fit TRBD2. V lost 3 bases to trimming and J lost 3 bases; unmatched junction nucleotides: 11. In germline, CDR1 is LGHNA, CDR2 YNFKEQ. This CDR3 region has 16 residues. The CDR3 sequence: CASSQLISGNYYEQYF. CDR3 coding DNA: TGTGCCAGCAGCCAGTTAATCAGCGGGAACTACTACGAGCAGTACTTC.

The chain recombines TRBV9 with TRBJ1-5, with TRBD1 matching over 7 bases. The CDR3 extends over 14 amino acids. Germline CDR1 reads SGDLS; CDR2 reads YYNGEE. V lost 4 bases and J lost 2; bases outside the gene matches: 3. CDR3 coding DNA: TGTGCCAGCAGCCTTGGACAGGGCAATCAGCCCCAGCATTTT. Translation: CASSLGQGNQPQHF. The full variable domain, in which reference TRBV9 and TRBJ1-5 provide the parts outside the CDR3, is DSGVTQTPKHLITATGQRVTLRCSPRSGDLSVYWYQQSLDQGLQFLIQYYNGEERAKGNILERFSAQQFPDLHSELNLSSLELGDSALYFCASSLGQGNQPQHFGDGTRLSIL.

In its sample, this clone was seen once. This rearrangement joins TRBV7-3 to TRBJ2-2; TRBD2 matches at 9 bases. The J segment lost 0 bases and the V segment lost 5 bases, leaving 13 bases of the junction unmatched. The CDR3 spans 19 residues. Germline values: CDR1 SGHTA, CDR2 FQGTGA. The CDR3 DNA is TGTGCCAGCAGCCCAATGTGGTTAGCGGGAGCCCCGAACACCGGGGAGCTGTTTTTT. It specifies CASSPMWLAGAPNTGELFF.

The genes are TRBV7-8 and TRBJ2-2; 7 bases agree with TRBD2. The CDR3 extends over 16 amino acids. Per germline, CDR1 SGHVS and CDR2 FQNEAQ. Trimming removed 5 bases from V and 6 bases from J; junction bases left unmatched: 12. DNA for the CDR3: TGTGCCAGCAGCCTCGCACCGGGACTACTGGCCGGGGAGCTGTTTTTT. Its translation is CASSLAPGLLAGELFF. Looking up the rest from reference TRBV7-8 and TRBJ2-2 gives the full variable domain: GAGVSQSPRYKVAKRGQDVALRCDPISGHVSLFWYQQALGQGPEFLTYFQNEAQLDKSGLPSDRFFAERPEGSVSTLKIQRTQQEDSAVYLCASSLAPGLLAGELFFGEGSRLTVL.

The genes are TRBV4-2 and TRBJ1-1; 11 nucleotides agree with TRBD1. V shed 3 bases and J 5 bases; nucleotides not matched to a gene: 8. The CDR3 is 16 amino acids. The V gene's germline CDR1 is LGHNA and CDR2 YNFKEQ. The CDR3 here is CASSHPGRDRGTEAFF. The DNA for the CDR3 is TGTGCCAGCAGCCATCCCGGGCGGGACAGGGGGACTGAAGCTTTCTTT.

This chain connects TRBV7-2 to TRBJ2-3, with TRBD2 matching over 7 bases. The V gene end was trimmed by 5 bases and the J gene end by 2 bases; junction bases not matched to a gene: 10. Germline loops: CDR1 SGHTA, CDR2 FQGNSA. This CDR3 has 16 residues. DNA of the CDR3: TGTGCCAGCAGCCGACGAGCGGGACCCGACACAGATACGCAGTATTTT. Amino acids: CASSRRAGPDTDTQYF. The full variable domain, its missing parts supplied by reference TRBV7-2 and TRBJ2-3, is GAGVSQSPSNKVTEKGKDVELRCDPISGHTALYWYRQSLGQGLEFLIYFQGNSAPDKSGLPSDRFSAERTGGSVSTLTIQRTQQEDSAVYLCASSRRAGPDTDTQYFGPGTRLTVL.

As regards this clone: This specimen includes other DNA sequences encoding the same CDR3. V and J are TRBV4-1 and TRBJ1-5; D gene unclear. Germline-derived CDR1 and CDR2 are MGHRA and YSYEKL. The CDR3 sequence is 16 residues long. The V and J ends lost 0 bases and 1 base respectively, with 10 bases between them. The CDR3 sequence is CASSQDPGRSNQPQHF. The CDR3 DNA sequence: TGCGCCAGCAGCCAAGATCCAGGACGCAGCAATCAGCCCCAGCATTTT.

CDR3 in amino acids: CASSLAFSRESDGYTF. The CDR3 DNA reads as TGTGCCAGCAGCTTAGCCTTTTCTAGGGAATCCGATGGCTACACCTTC. The chain links TRBV13 to TRBJ1-2; D is undetermined. V lost 1 base, J lost 6 bases, and 18 bases lay in between. The CDR3 spans 16 residues. The germline V gene has CDR1 PRHDT and CDR2 FYEKMQ (reference sequence).

The V call is TRBV6-1, the J call TRBJ2-6; D remains ambiguous. V was cut by 2 bases and J by 1 base, with 6 bases left in between. This CDR3 is 15 amino acids long. Germline CDR1 is MNHNS and CDR2 is SASEGT. CDR3 sequence reads: CASSEWVSGANVLTF. DNA of the CDR3: TGTGCCAGCAGTGAATGGGTGTCTGGGGCCAACGTCCTGACTTTC.

Remarks on this clone: The sample has other DNA sequences that encode this CDR3 too. The gene calls are TRBV9 and TRBJ1-1, with D unresolved. The germline V gene encodes CDR1 SGDLS and CDR2 YYNGEE. The CDR3 loop spans 14 amino acids. V lost 0 bases to trimming and J lost 1 base, with 7 bases between them. CDR3 sequence: CASSVGIGNTEAFF. The CDR3 DNA is TGTGCCAGCAGCGTAGGAATAGGGAACACTGAAGCTTTCTTT.

The J gene is TRBJ2-3, the V gene TRBV28; no definite D call. There are 14 residues in the CDR3. Per the germline V gene, CDR1 is MDHEN and CDR2 is SYDVKM. V gave up 6 bases and J gave up 0 bases, with 10 bases separating them. The CDR3 spells CASSQQLSTDTQYF. In nucleotides, the CDR3 is TGTGCCAGCAGCCAGCAACTTAGCACAGATACGCAGTATTTT.

The chain joins TRBV28 to TRBJ2-7; 11 nucleotides align to TRBD2. Germline trimming cut 4 bases from V and 3 bases from J; bases unmatched to any gene: 5. Germline CDR1 and CDR2: MDHEN and SYDVKM. This CDR3 spans 15 amino acids. CDR3 coding DNA: TGTGCCAGCAGTTGGGCCGGGACTAGCGGCTACGAGCAGTACTTC. Amino acid sequence: CASSWAGTSGYEQYF.

This clone was seen more than once but under ten times. The chain links TRBV27 to TRBJ1-1, with D perhaps matching TRBD1 (6 bases). The V and J ends lost 2 bases and 7 bases respectively, with 14 bases between them. The CDR3 contains 14 residues. The germline V gene encodes CDR1 MNHEY and CDR2 SMNVEV (reference sequence). The CDR3 region is CASSLLSGVNEAFF. DNA for the CDR3: TGTGCCAGCAGTTTACTCTCAGGGGTCAATGAAGCTTTCTTT.

The chain recombines TRBV5-8 with TRBJ2-4; the D is unclear. The CDR3 totals 17 residues. V was pared by 0 bases and J by 3 bases, with 16 bases between. Germline assignment: CDR1 SGHTS and CDR2 YDEGEE. CDR3 nucleotide sequence: TGTGCCAGCAGCTTGGGAACCCTAAGGACGGTCAAAAACATTCAGTACTTC. It specifies CASSLGTLRTVKNIQYF.